A single sample gave rise to the 7 T cell receptor beta chains below, sequenced in a study of blood T cell repertoires in COVID-19. Sequenced by immunoSEQ multiplex PCR; TCRdb stores in-frame clones only, minus some. This repertoire shows around 60,000 clones, less than 85% found once; its top ten account for more than 15%. Sequenced input: peripheral blood. The source of these receptors is a woman aged 45-65 years with active or convalescent COVID-19.

This clone came up a few times. The CDR3 DNA sequence: TGTGCCAGCAGGGGACAGGGCAATCAGCCCCAGCATTTT. This codes for CASRGQGNQPQHF. V is TRBV6-5 and J is TRBJ1-5, with 8 bases fitting TRBD1. CDR1 and CDR2 (germline): MNHEY, SVGAGI. J was trimmed by 2 bases and V by 6 bases; bases with no gene match: 0. The CDR3 length is 13 residues.

The chain couples TRBV6-1 to TRBJ2-2; D may be TRBD1 (6 bases). Germline-derived CDR1 and CDR2 are MNHNS and SASEGT. CDR3 length equals 13 residues. V lost 3 bases and J lost 4, with 6 bases in between. CDR3 residues: CASSDRGTGELFF. CDR3 bases: TGTGCCAGCAGTGACAGGGGCACCGGGGAGCTGTTTTTT.

This clone was found a few times. V is TRBV11-2 and J is TRBJ2-7; 9 positions agree with TRBD2. Germline CDR1 and CDR2: SGHAT and FQNNGV. The CDR3 totals 15 residues. Trimming took 1 base from V and 0 from J; bases not matched to a gene: 1. The CDR3 loop is CASSLVAGDSYEQYF. CDR3 in DNA: TGTGCCAGCAGCTTAGTAGCGGGAGACTCCTACGAGCAGTACTTC.

The chain joins TRBV5-1 to TRBJ1-1; no reliable D call. This CDR3 contains 17 residues. CDR1 is SGHRS and CDR2 is YFSETQ in the germline V gene. V lost 4 bases and J lost 2, with 21 bases in between. The CDR3 nucleotides read TGCGCCAGCAGCAAAGGACTAAGGGATCCCGTAAACACTGAAGCTTTCTTT. It encodes CASSKGLRDPVNTEAFF.

This clone appeared a few times. The V call is TRBV2, the J call TRBJ2-1; a weak D match, TRBD1 (6 bases). The CDR3 sequence is 13 residues long. V shed 6 bases and J shed 9 bases, with 15 bases lying between them. Per germline, CDR1 SNHLY and CDR2 FYNNEI. This chain's CDR3 is CASRGSRGGEQFF. For the CDR3, the DNA is TGTGCCAGCAGAGGATCCAGGGGTGGTGAGCAGTTCTTC.

The chain has TRBV29-1 and TRBJ1-2, with a weak D call TRBD1 (5 bases). This CDR3 contains 12 residues. Between the trimmed V and J ends, which lost 5 bases and 6 bases, there was a span of 13 bases. From germline, CDR1 is SQVTM and CDR2 ANQGSEA. The CDR3 sequence: CSVSPGGHGYTF. The CDR3 DNA reads TGCAGCGTTTCCCCCGGGGGTCATGGCTACACCTTC.

V gene TRBV18 combines with J gene TRBJ1-2, with 8 bases identical to TRBD1. The CDR3 covers 15 residues. V trimming: 3 bases; J trimming: 7 bases; junction bases outside the gene matches: 10. The germline V gene has CDR1 KGHSH and CDR2 LQKENI. The CDR3 loop is CASSPQGATLSGYTF. CDR3 sequence (DNA): TGTGCCAGCTCACCGCAGGGGGCAACTCTGAGTGGCTACACCTTC. Full variable domain (rest looked up from reference TRBV18 and TRBJ1-2): NAGVMQNPRHLVRRRGQEARLRCSPMKGHSHVYWYRQLPEEGLKFMVYLQKENIIDESGMPKERFSAEFPKEGPSILRIQQVVRGDSAAYFCASSPQGATLSGYTFGSGTRLTVV.